This T cell receptor beta chain was sequenced for a study of cytomegalovirus exposure and HLA in healthy donors. The V end lost 3 bases, the J end lost 3 bases, and 9 bases lay between the germline ends. This CDR3 is 14 amino acids long. Germline V CDR1 and CDR2: KGHSH, LQKENI. 60 Vbeta and 13 Jbeta primers were used in PCR. Profiled with immunoSEQ multiplex PCR; TCRdb holds only in-frame clones, not every one. The table includes about 98,000 clones, around two thirds detected once. The source of this sequence is a male donor in good health and CMV-seronegative. Sequences were obtained from PBMCs. The chain recombines TRBV18 with TRBJ1-5; D may be TRBD1 (6 bases). CDR3 protein: CASSPGQDNQPQHF. The CDR3 DNA reads TGTGCCAGCTCACCGGGACAAGACAATCAGCCCCAGCATTTT.